This is a list of T cell receptor beta chains from one sample in a study of hypomethylating agent response in myelodysplastic syndrome. The table came from immunoSEQ multiplex PCR; TCRdb's copy has only in-frame clones and leaves some out. In the table there are fewer than 7,000 clones, approximately 84% of which are singletons. The sequencing used bone marrow, collected before or after starting hypomethylating agent treatment for myelodysplastic syndrome (not recorded which). These receptors came from a human donor with myelodysplastic syndrome. The CDR3 runs from the conserved cysteine through the conserved F or W. The D gene is left open where the match is weak. Not every row has a clone size; where given, it reads once, few, many or a size class.

j_gene	abundance	v_gene	d_gene	CDR3nt	CDR3aa
TRBJ2-1	NA	TRBV9	TRBD2	TGTGCCAGCAGCGTCCAGACTAGCGGGAGGGGGAACAATGAGCAGTTCTTC	CASSVQTSGRGNNEQFF
TRBJ2-1	NA	TRBV5-5	NA	TGTGCCAGCAGCTTCGCGGACCTTTGGGATGAGCAGTTCTTC	CASSFADLWDEQFF
TRBJ1-2	NA	TRBV5-1	NA	TGCGCCAGCAGCTTCGGGGTTAACTATGGCTACACCTTC	CASSFGVNYGYTF
TRBJ2-7	NA	TRBV6-5	NA	TGTGCCACGCAGACTGGGGCCAGCTACGAGCAGTACTTC	CATQTGASYEQYF
TRBJ1-5	NA	TRBV6-5	NA	TGTGCCAGCAGTTACAGACGGAATCAGCCCCAGCATTTT	CASSYRRNQPQHF
TRBJ2-5	NA	TRBV5-8	TRBD1	TGTGCCAGCGATTTACAGGGGACCCGGGTTAAAACCCAGTACTTC	CASDLQGTRVKTQYF
TRBJ2-2	NA	TRBV11-2	TRBD2	TGTGCCAGCAGCCCAGTTTTGGTTATAGCGGGAGACACCGGGGAGCTGTTTTTT	CASSPVLVIAGDTGELFF
TRBJ2-2	NA	TRBV5-1	NA	TGCGCCAGCAGCCGGGGTTCAGGGGAATCCGGGGAGCTGTTTTTT	CASSRGSGESGELFF
TRBJ1-4	NA	TRBV5-8	TRBD1	TGTGCCAGCAGCTTGCGGGGACAGGCGGATGAAAAACTGTTTTTT	CASSLRGQADEKLFF
TRBJ2-7	NA	TRBV30	NA	TGTGCCTGGAGCAGGGGCCTAACCTACGAGCAGTACTTC	CAWSRGLTYEQYF
TRBJ1-2	NA	TRBV19	NA	TGTGCCAGTAGTATAATCAACAGGGAGGGAGATGGCTACACCTTC	CASSIINREGDGYTF
TRBJ2-3	NA	TRBV5-4	NA	TGTGCCAGCAGCTTGTCGGGGGGCCCTCCAGATACGCAGTATTTT	CASSLSGGPPDTQYF
TRBJ1-4	NA	TRBV6-1	TRBD1	TGTGCCAGCAGTGAACGAGGCGGGACAGGACTCGAAAAACTGTTTTTT	CASSERGGTGLEKLFF
TRBJ2-1	NA	TRBV5-4	TRBD2	TGTGCCAGCAGCTTCGGGAGCGGGGGTAATGAGCAGTTCTTC	CASSFGSGGNEQFF
TRBJ1-4	NA	TRBV18	TRBD1	TGTGCCAGCTCACAATCCCGACAGGGATCTAATGAAAAACTGTTTTTT	CASSQSRQGSNEKLFF
TRBJ2-3	NA	TRBV5-1	TRBD2	TGCGCCAGCAGCTTGGGACTAGCAGACAGCACAGATACGCAGTATTTT	CASSLGLADSTDTQYF
TRBJ1-1	once	TRBV9	NA	TGTGCCAGCAGCGCTGGGACAACGAACACTGAAGCTTTCTTT	CASSAGTTNTEAFF
TRBJ2-2	NA	TRBV2	TRBD1	TGTGCCACCTACGACAGGGCGAACACCGGGGAGCTGTTTTTT	CATYDRANTGELFF
TRBJ1-5	NA	TRBV5-4	NA	TGTGCCAGCAGCTTGGAAACAGGGAGGCATCAGCCCCAGCATTTT	CASSLETGRHQPQHF
TRBJ1-6	NA	TRBV27	NA	TGTGCCAGCAGGCGCAGCCTCGCGCCAGGCTCGCCTTCCCCCCTCCACTTT	CASRRSLAPGSPSPLHF